Below are 18 T cell receptor beta chains sequenced from a single sample in a study of blood T cells in healthy people across ages (dated by TCRdb to between 2015 and 2016). Library creation used 5' RACE. The listed sequencing device is Illumina HiSeq 2500. A second about 7 to 12 cycle PCR used a sample-barcoded 5' primer and a J-beta primer mix. TCRdb reran the public reads through fastp at Q25 and MiXCR, keeping productive beta chains. Rows are combined by CDR3 protein, so each entry shows the most common genes and DNA. The table for this sample lists about a million distinct CDR3 sequences; about 51% of them were counted only once. Jointly, the top ten make up 20% to 25% of the sample. The source material was blood. Receptors were obtained from a woman aged 55 to 70 in good health.

J is TRBJ2-5 and V is TRBV5-1; the D gene is possibly TRBD2 (6 bases). CDR1 is SGHRS and CDR2 is YFSETQ in the germline V gene. V dropped 5 bases and J dropped 5 bases, with 16 bases sitting between them. The CDR3 sequence is 14 residues long. This chain's CDR3 is CASRETPGRETQYF. The CDR3 DNA reads TGCGCCAGCAGGGAGACTCCAGGGAGGGAGACCCAGTACTTC.

This clonotype came up a few times. The CDR3 protein is CASSLGPRGATYEQYF. DNA of the CDR3: TGTGCCAGCAGCTTAGGCCCACGGGGGGCCACCTACGAGCAGTACTTC. The chain links TRBV7-8 to TRBJ2-7, with a weak D call TRBD2 (7 bases). CDR1 is SGHVS and CDR2 is FQNEAQ in the germline V gene. The V end lost 1 base, the J end lost 2 bases, and 15 bases lay between the germline ends. The CDR3 spans 16 residues.

The V and J genes are TRBV5-1 and TRBJ1-2; 8 bases align to TRBD1. Trimming at V came to 1 base and at J to 1 base, leaving 6 bases not matched to a gene. The CDR3 is 16 amino acids. Germline CDR1 SGHRS, CDR2 YFSETQ. CDR3 protein: CASSLFQGANNYGYTF. CDR3 DNA sequence: TGCGCCAGCAGCTTGTTCCAGGGGGCGAATAACTATGGCTACACCTTC.

The chain couples TRBV6-6 to TRBJ2-1; tentative D call: TRBD2 (6 bases). V lost 8 bases to trimming and J lost 7 bases, with 18 bases between them. The CDR3 is 14 residues long. Germline CDR1 MNHNY, CDR2 SVGAGI (reference sequence). This CDR3 is CASLGGNALNEQFF. The CDR3 region has the DNA TGTGCCAGCCTTGGGGGGAATGCCCTTAATGAGCAGTTCTTC.

This clonotype was seen only a few times. A much larger clone differs by one base, so this may be a read error. The gene calls are TRBV20-1 and TRBJ2-1, with TRBD2 matching over 9 bases. Germline CDR1 reads DFQATT; CDR2 reads SNEGSKA (reference sequence). The CDR3 runs 14 residues. This chain's CDR3 is CGARGLATYNEQFF. The CDR3 bases are TGCGGTGCTAGAGGACTAGCGACCTACAATGAGCAGTTCTTC.

This chain links TRBV12-3 or TRBV12-4 with TRBJ2-3; D remains ambiguous. This CDR3 is 19 amino acids long. V was shortened by 1 base and J by 2 bases, with 22 bases between the two germline ends. The CDR3 spells CASSLEGRFGEVVTDTQYF. DNA for the CDR3: TGTGCCAGCAGTTTAGAGGGTCGATTTGGGGAAGTGGTCACAGATACGCAGTATTTT.

This chain joins TRBV7-9 and TRBJ1-2, with D possibly being TRBD1 (5 bases). This CDR3 has 16 amino acids. Germline CDR1 and CDR2: SEHNR and FQNEAQ (reference sequence). V was pared by 8 bases and J by 4 bases, with 23 bases between. The CDR3 reads CASAHEKTDWGYGYTF. The CDR3 nucleotides are TGTGCCAGCGCCCATGAAAAGACAGACTGGGGCTATGGCTACACCTTC.

There are many counts of this clonotype. This rearrangement joins TRBV2 to TRBJ2-7; D gene ambiguous. Germline CDR1 and CDR2: SNHLY and FYNNEI. Trimming cost V 8 bases and J 2 bases, with 7 bases left between them. The CDR3 length is 11 residues. The CDR3 protein is CASRRTYEQYF. CDR3 nucleotides: TGTGCCAGCCGGAGAACCTACGAGCAGTACTTC.

DNA for the CDR3: TGTGCCAGCAACCCCGACCCTCGCAGTGAAGCTTTCTTT. It is translated as CASNPDPRSEAFF. The chain is built from TRBV6-6 and TRBJ1-1; D is unclear. Between the trimmed V and J ends, which lost 7 bases and 7 bases, there was a span of 16 bases. This CDR3 region has 13 residues. Germline loops: CDR1 MNHNY, CDR2 SVGAGI (reference sequence).

This chain uses TRBV27 with TRBJ2-7; 9 bases fit TRBD1. Trimming at V came to 5 bases and at J to 8 bases, leaving 10 bases not matched to a gene. Germline CDR1 MNHEY, CDR2 SMNVEV (reference sequence). This CDR3 comprises 14 residues. The DNA for the CDR3 is TGTGCCAGCAGTCAATACAGGGGGCGAGGCAAGCAGTACTTC. This encodes CASSQYRGRGKQYF.

In this sample, this clonotype turned up a few times. The chain has TRBV28 and TRBJ2-1, with 14 bases fitting TRBD2. Germline CDR1 and CDR2: MDHEN and SYDVKM. Trimming at V came to 4 bases and at J to 9 bases, leaving 8 bases not matched to a gene. The CDR3 runs to 16 residues. The CDR3 spells CASSSGTSGRASEQFF. CDR3 nucleotides: TGTGCCAGCAGTTCGGGGACTAGCGGGAGAGCGAGTGAGCAGTTCTTC.

The V and J genes are TRBV2 and TRBJ1-4; D is undetermined. This CDR3 has 13 residues. V was cut by 6 bases and J by 7 bases, with 12 bases left in between. Germline V CDR1 and CDR2: SNHLY, FYNNEI. CDR3 sequence (DNA): TGTGCCAGCAGGAAGGACTCTCGTGAAAAACTGTTTTTT. Its protein is CASRKDSREKLFF.

J is TRBJ2-4 and V is TRBV4-1, with D tentatively TRBD1 (5 bases). The DNA end favors TRBJ2-7, so the J call may be wrong. The CDR3 spans 16 residues. The V gene's germline CDR1 is MGHRA and CDR2 YSYEKL. CDR3 in DNA: TGCGCCAGCAGCCAAGAGTTCGACAGACTTACCTACGAGCAGTACTTC. Its protein is CASSQEFDRLTYEQYF.

This sequence joins TRBV3-1 and TRBJ2-1; D possibly corresponds to TRBD1 (6 bases). There are 13 residues in the CDR3. In germline, CDR1 is LGHDT, CDR2 YNNKEL (reference sequence). V was clipped by 2 bases and J by 8 bases, with 10 bases between them. The CDR3 loop is CASSQTGLHEQFF. The DNA for the CDR3 is TGTGCCAGCAGCCAAACAGGGCTCCATGAGCAGTTCTTC.

This chain connects TRBV9 to TRBJ2-3; 8 bases are a match to TRBD1. Germline CDR1 reads SGDLS; CDR2 reads YYNGEE. This CDR3 contains 15 residues. V lost 2 bases to trimming and J lost 6 bases; unmatched junction nucleotides: 8. CDR3 in amino acids: CASSVPTGDVDTQYF. CDR3 nucleotides: TGTGCCAGCAGCGTCCCGACAGGGGATGTGGATACGCAGTATTTT. The whole variable domain, filled in from reference TRBV9 and TRBJ2-3, reads DSGVTQTPKHLITATGQRVTLRCSPRSGDLSVYWYQQSLDQGLQFLIQYYNGEERAKGNILERFSAQQFPDLHSELNLSSLELGDSALYFCASSVPTGDVDTQYFGPGTRLTVL.

This clonotype has just a few counts. This rearrangement joins TRBV7-2 to TRBJ1-2, with TRBD1 identical over 9 bases. The germline V gene has CDR1 SGHTA and CDR2 FQGNSA. The J segment lost 8 bases and the V segment lost 5 bases, leaving 18 bases of the junction unmatched. The CDR3 length is 17 residues. The CDR3 reads CASSRRGGQGTLEGYTF. DNA of the CDR3: TGTGCCAGCAGCAGGCGGGGCGGACAGGGGACTTTGGAGGGCTACACCTTC.

This chain links TRBV27 with TRBJ2-7; D is perhaps TRBD1 (5 bases). This CDR3 comprises 14 residues. The germline V gene encodes CDR1 MNHEY and CDR2 SMNVEV (reference sequence). V gave up 6 bases and J gave up 4 bases, with 16 bases separating them. The CDR3 spells CASSSTRVRYEQYF. CDR3 sequence (DNA): TGTGCCAGCAGCTCCACCAGGGTTCGGTACGAGCAGTACTTC.

The CDR3 reads CASRPSGQGGNSETQYF. As DNA, the CDR3 is TGTGCCAGCAGACCCTCAGGGCAGGGAGGGAACAGCGAGACCCAGTACTTC. This chain uses TRBV28 with TRBJ2-5, with TRBD2 matching over 7 bases. The germline CDR1 and CDR2 sequences are MDHEN and SYDVKM. V trimming: 6 bases; J trimming: 5 bases; junction bases outside the gene matches: 18. The CDR3 has 17 amino acids.